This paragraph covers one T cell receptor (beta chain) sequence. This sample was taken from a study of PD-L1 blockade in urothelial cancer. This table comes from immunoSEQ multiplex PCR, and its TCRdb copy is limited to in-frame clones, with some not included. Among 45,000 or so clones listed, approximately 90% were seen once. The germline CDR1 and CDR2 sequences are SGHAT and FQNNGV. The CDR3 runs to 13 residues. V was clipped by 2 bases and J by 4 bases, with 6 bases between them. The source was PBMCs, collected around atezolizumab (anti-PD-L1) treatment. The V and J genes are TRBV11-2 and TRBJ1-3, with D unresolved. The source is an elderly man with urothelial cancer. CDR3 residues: CASSLQRGNTIYF. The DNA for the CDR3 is TGTGCCAGCAGCTTACAGCGCGGAAACACCATATATTTT.